This T cell receptor (beta chain) stems from a study of T cells in Graves' hyperthyroidism and ophthalmopathy. TCR beta CDR3 regions were amplified from RNA. The TCR CDR3 first-round RT-PCR relied on the HTBI primer set. TCRdb processed the multiplex PCR reads anew with MiXCR; each CDR3 protein has one entry. The repertoire holds 500,000 to 550,000 distinct CDR3 sequences, with less than 25% as singletons. Notes on the study in general: Most thyroid clonotypes that were expanded above 0.001 also turned up in blood.

Stable Graves' hyperthyroidism denoted no ophthalmopathy progression over 18 months. A remark on this clonotype: No antigen is known for it.

Sequenced sample: blood. This TCR was sampled from a man between 18 and 29 years old with Graves' hyperthyroidism.

The CDR3 spells CASSYTGGGAETQYF. The DNA of the CDR3 is TGTGCCAGCAGTTACACGGGCGGCGGTGCGGAGACCCAGTACTTC. V and J are TRBV6-5 and TRBJ2-5; D remains unclear. Trimming pared 2 bases from V and 5 bases from J, leaving 15 bases between. The germline CDR1 and CDR2 sequences are MNHEY and SVGAGI. This CDR3 spans 15 amino acids.